A single sample gave rise to the 26 T cell receptor beta chains below, sequenced in a study of a mutant IDH1 vaccine in newly diagnosed glioma. Their antigens remain unidentified. The repertoire was sequenced with immunoSEQ multiplex PCR; TCRdb's copy has only in-frame clones and lacks some. The table includes 25,000 to 30,000 clones, roughly four fifths detected once. Documented time point: week 35, safety follow-up. Every vaccination contained 300 ug of the mutant IDH1 20-mer peptide and was paired with topical imiquimod. The sequencing used PBMCs, collected from a glioma patient whose treatment included an IDH1 peptide vaccine. The source is a man aged 50 to 60 with glioma.

This chain uses TRBV29-1 with TRBJ1-2; D is possibly TRBD1 (6 bases). CDR1 and CDR2 from the germline V gene are SQVTM and ANQGSEA. This CDR3 region has 11 residues. Between the trimmed V and J ends, which lost 7 bases and 8 bases, there was a span of 14 bases. The CDR3 loop reads CSGGTISGYTF. The CDR3 nucleotides read TGCAGCGGCGGGACAATCTCCGGCTACACCTTC.

The sample holds one count of this clone. J is TRBJ1-2 and V is TRBV2, with D unresolved. V was trimmed by 2 bases and J by 2 bases, leaving 6 bases between them. CDR1 is SNHLY, CDR2 FYNNEI, per germline. This CDR3 has 13 amino acids. DNA for the CDR3: TGTGCCAGCAGTGAAAGAGGGAACTATGGCTACACCTTC. Its translation: CASSERGNYGYTF.

The chain carries TRBV27 and TRBJ1-5; a possible D gene is TRBD1 (6 bases). There are 13 residues in the CDR3. Trimming removed 5 bases from V and 9 bases from J, with 14 bases in between. Germline CDR1 is MNHEY and CDR2 is SMNVEV (reference sequence). For the CDR3, the DNA is TGTGCCAGCAGTCAGAGGGGGAAATGGCCCCAGCATTTT. Its translation is CASSQRGKWPQHF.

This clone was detected a few times. V usage is TRBV6-1 and J usage is TRBJ1-3; D unclear. The V gene's germline CDR1 is MNHNS and CDR2 SASEGT. Between the trimmed V and J ends, which lost 11 bases and 0 bases, there was a span of 11 bases. This CDR3 contains 13 residues. The DNA of the CDR3 is TGTGCCTATAAGGGCGGCTCTGGAAACACCATATATTTT. Amino acids: CAYKGGSGNTIYF.

The chain has TRBV4-1 and TRBJ2-7, with D perhaps TRBD1 or TRBD2 (6 bases each). Germline loops: CDR1 MGHRA, CDR2 YSYEKL. The CDR3 runs to 15 residues. Between the trimmed V and J ends, which lost 2 bases and 3 bases, there was a span of 14 bases. The CDR3 region is CASSQRLGGGYEQYF. The DNA of the CDR3 is TGCGCCAGCAGCCAAAGACTCGGAGGGGGCTACGAGCAGTACTTC.

The chain is built from TRBV5-1 and TRBJ1-2; 7 bases are a match to TRBD1. Germline CDR1 is SGHRS and CDR2 is YFSETQ. The CDR3 length is 14 residues. Losses at the gene ends were 0 bases for V and 8 bases for J; bases not matched to a gene: 7. The CDR3: CASSLAAGGSGYTF. The DNA of the CDR3 is TGCGCCAGCAGCTTGGCCGCAGGGGGTAGCGGCTACACCTTC.

The J gene is TRBJ1-1, the V gene TRBV5-6; 9 bases match TRBD1. CDR1 is SGHDT, CDR2 YYEEEE, per germline. Germline trimming cut 4 bases from V and 2 bases from J; bases unmatched to any gene: 9. The CDR3 loop spans 16 amino acids. DNA for the CDR3: TGTGCCAGCAGCCCTGGGACAGGGAGGGTAAACACTGAAGCTTTCTTT. It yields the protein CASSPGTGRVNTEAFF.

The chain uses TRBV6-6 and TRBJ1-5, with 7 bases identical to TRBD1. The V and J ends lost 5 bases and 7 bases, in that order; junction bases with no gene match: 11. Per the germline V gene, CDR1 is MNHNY and CDR2 is SVGAGI (reference sequence). The length of the CDR3 is 15 residues. The CDR3 spells CASSPSQGGDQPQHF. As DNA, the CDR3 is TGTGCCAGCAGTCCCTCCCAGGGGGGGGACCAGCCCCAGCATTTT.

V and J are TRBV5-4 and TRBJ1-2; no clear D. V was clipped by 4 bases and J by 7 bases, with 11 bases between them. CDR1 is SGHNT and CDR2 is YYREEE in the germline V gene (reference sequence). The CDR3 contains 12 residues. The CDR3 sequence: CASSLILGGYTF. In nucleotides, the CDR3 is TGTGCCAGCAGCCTTATACTGGGTGGCTACACCTTC.

The chain couples TRBV19 to TRBJ2-7; the D gene is possibly TRBD1 (5 bases). V gave up 1 base and J gave up 3 bases, with 13 bases separating them. Germline V gene data show CDR1 as LNHDA and CDR2 as SQIVND (reference sequence). The CDR3 has 15 amino acids. The CDR3 spells CASSIGAGILYEQYF. The CDR3 coding sequence is TGTGCCAGTAGTATAGGGGCAGGGATCCTCTACGAGCAGTACTTC. Full variable domain (rest looked up from reference TRBV19 and TRBJ2-7): DGGITQSPKYLFRKEGQNVTLSCEQNLNHDAMYWYRQDPGQGLRLIYYSQIVNDFQKGDIAEGYSVSREKKESFPLTVTSAQKNPTAFYLCASSIGAGILYEQYFGPGTRLTVT.

CDR3 loop: CAISPRGTGNNEQFF. Written as DNA, the CDR3 is TGTGCCATCAGCCCCCGCGGGACAGGGAACAATGAGCAGTTCTTC. V usage is TRBV10-3 and J usage is TRBJ2-1; 9 bases are shared with TRBD1. Germline lookup yields CDR1 ENHRY and CDR2 SYGVKD. The CDR3 loop spans 15 amino acids. The junction had 8 bases not matched to a gene; V was cut back by 6 bases and J by 5 bases.

V is TRBV7-9 and J is TRBJ1-1; TRBD1 aligns across 9 bases. CDR3 length: 15 amino acids. CDR1 and CDR2 from the germline V gene are SEHNR and FQNEAQ (reference sequence). The trim removed 3 bases at V and 4 bases at J, leaving 6 bases unmatched. The CDR3 bases are TGTGCCAGCAGCTTTAAGACAGGGGGGCTCACTGAAGCTTTCTTT. The encoded protein is CASSFKTGGLTEAFF. The full variable domain, in which reference TRBV7-9 and TRBJ1-1 provide the parts outside the CDR3, is DTGVSQNPRHKITKRGQNVTFRCDPISEHNRLYWYRQTLGQGPEFLTYFQNEAQLEKSRLLSDRFSAERPKGSFSTLEIQRTEQGDSAMYLCASSFKTGGLTEAFFGQGTRLTVV.

The rearrangement uses TRBV9 and TRBJ2-7; 7 bases map to TRBD2. CDR1 and CDR2 from the germline V gene are SGDLS and YYNGEE. V lost 0 bases and J lost 5; bases outside the gene matches: 8. The CDR3 covers 15 residues. DNA for the CDR3: TGTGCCAGCAGCGTAGCTCCAGCGGGGCCCAACGAGCAGTACTTC. As protein: CASSVAPAGPNEQYF.

The chain links TRBV7-3 to TRBJ1-1; a possible D gene is TRBD1 (5 bases). V lost 0 bases and J 1 base, leaving 9 bases between the germline ends. In germline, CDR1 is SGHTA, CDR2 FQGTGA. This CDR3 is built from 15 residues. DNA for the CDR3: TGTGCCAGCAGCTTAACGGGGGGACCGAACACTGAAGCTTTCTTT. Its protein product is CASSLTGGPNTEAFF.

The chain joins TRBV9 to TRBJ2-7, with 7 bases that match TRBD2. V lost 4 bases, J lost 3 bases, and 4 bases stayed unmatched. Germline CDR1 is SGDLS and CDR2 is YYNGEE. The CDR3 has 13 amino acids. The CDR3 region has the DNA TGTGCCAGCAGCCCCTCTAGCGGCTACGAGCAGTACTTC. It is translated as CASSPSSGYEQYF. Full variable domain (rest looked up from reference TRBV9 and TRBJ2-7): DSGVTQTPKHLITATGQRVTLRCSPRSGDLSVYWYQQSLDQGLQFLIQYYNGEERAKGNILERFSAQQFPDLHSELNLSSLELGDSALYFCASSPSSGYEQYFGPGTRLTVT.

In nucleotides, the CDR3 is TGCGCCAGCAGCCAGTCCGATGGACCCCTCCACTTT. Residues: CASSQSDGPLHF. The J gene is TRBJ1-6, the V gene TRBV4-1; unclear D gene. The CDR3 length is 12 residues. Trimming shortened V by 3 bases and J by 12 bases, and 9 bases separated the two germline ends. Germline CDR1 MGHRA, CDR2 YSYEKL.

This chain uses TRBV27 with TRBJ1-2; 7 bases match TRBD1. After removal of 3 bases from V and 8 bases from J, the junction contained 18 bases not matched to a gene. Germline CDR1 is MNHEY and CDR2 is SMNVEV (reference sequence). The CDR3 totals 17 residues. The CDR3 region has the DNA TGTGCCAGCAGTTTCAACCTAGACAGGGCCTCTTCCGCGGGCTACACCTTC. It codes for CASSFNLDRASSAGYTF.

A single count supports this clone. This rearrangement joins TRBV7-7 to TRBJ2-5; 8 bases are shared with TRBD1. The CDR3 is 14 amino acids. The germline V gene has CDR1 SSHAT and CDR2 FNYEAQ (reference sequence). The V and J ends lost 3 bases and 7 bases, in that order; junction bases with no gene match: 7. Here the CDR3 reads CASSLGTGDRTQYF. CDR3 in DNA: TGTGCCAGCAGCTTGGGGACAGGCGACCGGACCCAGTACTTC.

V gene TRBV6-5 combines with J gene TRBJ1-1, with a weak D call TRBD1 (5 bases). This CDR3 has 14 residues. Trimming cost V 5 bases and J 0 bases, with 10 bases left between them. Germline V gives CDR1 MNHEY, CDR2 SVGAGI. The CDR3, as DNA: TGTGCCAGCAGTGGGGACCTATTGAACACTGAAGCTTTCTTT. Translating it yields CASSGDLLNTEAFF.

About this clone itself: The sample carries other DNA sequences with the same CDR3. The V gene is TRBV7-2, the J gene TRBJ1-2, with D possibly being TRBD1 (5 bases). The CDR3 has 13 residues. Germline assignment: CDR1 SGHTA and CDR2 FQGNSA. The germline V and J ends were trimmed by 1 base and 4 bases, with 7 bases remaining between them. The CDR3 sequence: CASSLEGTYGYTF. The CDR3 DNA is TGTGCCAGCAGCTTAGAAGGGACCTATGGCTACACCTTC.

The chain combines TRBV6-7 with TRBJ1-2; D unresolved. TRBV6-7 is designated an ORF whose function remains uncertain. CDR3 length: 11 amino acids. V gave up 3 bases and J gave up 7 bases, with 6 bases separating them. As DNA, the CDR3 is TGTGCCAGCAGTTATGATTGTGGCTACACCTTC. The encoded protein is CASSYDCGYTF.

The chain links TRBV4-1 to TRBJ1-4; D is ambiguous. Germline V gene data show CDR1 as MGHRA and CDR2 as YSYEKL. Trimming shortened V by 4 bases and J by 0 bases, and 12 bases separated the two germline ends. The CDR3 contains 16 residues. CDR3 nucleotide sequence: TGCGCCAGCAGCCTCAGAGACCTGGCAACTAATGAAAAACTGTTTTTT. It translates to CASSLRDLATNEKLFF.

This clone turned up a few times. CDR3 amino acids: CASSIDRTSGTNPYEQYF. CDR3 sequence (DNA): TGTGCCAGTAGTATAGATCGTACTAGCGGGACCAACCCCTACGAGCAGTACTTC. The V and J genes are TRBV19 and TRBJ2-7; 10 bases are a match to TRBD2. CDR1 is LNHDA, CDR2 SQIVND, per germline (reference sequence). Unmatched junction bases numbered 10, after V lost 0 bases and J lost 2 bases. The CDR3 totals 18 residues.

V usage is TRBV5-4 and J usage is TRBJ1-4; D remains unclear. Germline assignment: CDR1 SGHNT and CDR2 YYREEE (reference sequence). Trimming removed 7 bases from V and 8 bases from J, with 15 bases in between. The CDR3 has 13 amino acids. In nucleotides, the CDR3 is TGTGCCAGCCAGCACGCCGGAGACGAAAAACTGTTTTTT. Translation: CASQHAGDEKLFF.

This clone was picked up one time. The chain combines TRBV4-1 with TRBJ1-2, with a possible D match to TRBD1 (6 bases). V was cut by 0 bases and J by 7 bases, with 21 bases left in between. CDR1 is MGHRA, CDR2 YSYEKL, per germline. The CDR3 contains 17 residues. The CDR3 nucleotides read TGCGCCAGCAGCCAAGACCCCGGGGCGGGGGGGCTGAGTGGCTACACCTTC. Translated: CASSQDPGAGGLSGYTF.

This clone was picked up one time. V is TRBV19 and J is TRBJ1-2; unclear D gene. The CDR3 loop spans 14 amino acids. Trimming pared 8 bases from V and 2 bases from J, leaving 15 bases between. Looked up from germline, CDR1 is LNHDA and CDR2 is SQIVND (reference sequence). CDR3: CASEGRNRNYGYTF. The CDR3 region has the DNA TGTGCCAGTGAGGGCCGCAACCGGAACTATGGCTACACCTTC.